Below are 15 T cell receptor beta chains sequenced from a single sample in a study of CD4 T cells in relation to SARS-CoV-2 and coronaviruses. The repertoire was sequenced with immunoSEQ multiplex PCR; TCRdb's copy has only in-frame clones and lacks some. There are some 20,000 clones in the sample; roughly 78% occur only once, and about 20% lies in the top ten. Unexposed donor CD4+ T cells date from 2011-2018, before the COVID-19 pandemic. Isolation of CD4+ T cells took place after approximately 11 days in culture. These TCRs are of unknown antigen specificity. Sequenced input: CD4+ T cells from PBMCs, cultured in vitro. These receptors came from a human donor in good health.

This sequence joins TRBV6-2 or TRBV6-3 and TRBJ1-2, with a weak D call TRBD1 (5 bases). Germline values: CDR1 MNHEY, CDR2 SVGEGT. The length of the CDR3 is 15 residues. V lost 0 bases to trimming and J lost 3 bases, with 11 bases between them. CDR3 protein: CASSYSRGRYYGYTF. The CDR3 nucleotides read TGTGCCAGCAGTTACTCGCGGGGACGATACTATGGCTACACCTTC.

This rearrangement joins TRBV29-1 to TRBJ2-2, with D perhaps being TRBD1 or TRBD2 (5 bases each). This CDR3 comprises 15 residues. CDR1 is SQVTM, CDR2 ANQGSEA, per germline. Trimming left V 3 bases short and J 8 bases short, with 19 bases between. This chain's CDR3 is CSVELRGPATGELFF. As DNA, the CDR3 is TGCAGCGTTGAGCTTCGGGGACCTGCGACGGGGGAGCTGTTTTTT.

CDR3 sequence (DNA): TGTGCCAGCAGCCAGAACCTAGCGTCCGAAGGAGATACGCAGTATTTT. Protein sequence: CASSQNLASEGDTQYF. J is TRBJ2-3 and V is TRBV3-1 (or the pseudogene TRBV3-2); weak D call: TRBD2 (6 bases). This CDR3 spans 16 amino acids. The germline gives CDR1 LGHDT, CDR2 YNNKEL (reference sequence). Trimming removed 3 bases at V and 5 bases at J, with 18 bases between.

The CDR3, as DNA: TGTGCCACCTCCCCGGGACTAGCGGGACTGGAGACCCAGTACTTC. Amino acids: CATSPGLAGLETQYF. The V and J genes are TRBV27 and TRBJ2-5; 13 bases are a match to TRBD2. The CDR3 covers 15 residues. The germline V gene encodes CDR1 MNHEY and CDR2 SMNVEV (reference sequence). Unmatched junction bases numbered 10, after V lost 10 bases and J lost 5 bases.

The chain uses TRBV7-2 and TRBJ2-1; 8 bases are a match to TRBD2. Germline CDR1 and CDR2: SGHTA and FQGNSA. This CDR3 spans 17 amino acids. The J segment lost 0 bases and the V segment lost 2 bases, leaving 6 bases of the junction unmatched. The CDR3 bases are TGTGCCAGCAGCTTAAAGGGACTAGGCGGCTCCTACAATGAGCAGTTCTTC. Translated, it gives CASSLKGLGGSYNEQFF.

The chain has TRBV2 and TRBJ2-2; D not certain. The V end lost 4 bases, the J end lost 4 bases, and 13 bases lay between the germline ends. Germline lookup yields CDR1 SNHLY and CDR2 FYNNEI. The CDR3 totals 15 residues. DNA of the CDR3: TGTGCCAGCAGTGTAAGGGTAGACGGCACCGGGGAGCTGTTTTTT. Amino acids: CASSVRVDGTGELFF.

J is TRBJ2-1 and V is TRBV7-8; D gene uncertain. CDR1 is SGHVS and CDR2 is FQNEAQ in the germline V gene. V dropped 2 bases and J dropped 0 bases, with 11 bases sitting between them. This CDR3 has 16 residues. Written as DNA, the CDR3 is TGTGCCAGCAGCTTACGCCCGGGCAGCTCCTACAATGAGCAGTTCTTC. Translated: CASSLRPGSSYNEQFF.

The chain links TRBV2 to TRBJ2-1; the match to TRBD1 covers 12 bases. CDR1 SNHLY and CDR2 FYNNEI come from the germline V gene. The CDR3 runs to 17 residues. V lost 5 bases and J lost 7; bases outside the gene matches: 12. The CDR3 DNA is TGTGCCAGCAGTAAAACAACCGGGACAGGGGGCAAGAATGAGCAGTTCTTC. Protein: CASSKTTGTGGKNEQFF.

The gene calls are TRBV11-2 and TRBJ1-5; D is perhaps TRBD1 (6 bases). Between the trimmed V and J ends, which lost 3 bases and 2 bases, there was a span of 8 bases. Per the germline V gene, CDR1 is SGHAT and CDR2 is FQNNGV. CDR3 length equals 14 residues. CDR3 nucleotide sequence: TGTGCCAGCAGCTTTGCAGGGGGCAATCAGCCCCAGCATTTT. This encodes CASSFAGGNQPQHF.

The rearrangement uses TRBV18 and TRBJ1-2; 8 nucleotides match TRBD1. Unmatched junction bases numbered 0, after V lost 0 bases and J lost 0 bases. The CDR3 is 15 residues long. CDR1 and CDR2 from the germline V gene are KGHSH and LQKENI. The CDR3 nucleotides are TGTGCCAGCTCACCACCGGACAGGGCTAACTATGGCTACACCTTC. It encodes CASSPPDRANYGYTF.

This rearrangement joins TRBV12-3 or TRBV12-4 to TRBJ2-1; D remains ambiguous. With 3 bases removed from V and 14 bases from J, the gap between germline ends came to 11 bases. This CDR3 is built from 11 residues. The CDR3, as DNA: TGTGCCAGCAGTTTCATTGGTAGAGAGTTCTTC. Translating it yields CASSFIGREFF.

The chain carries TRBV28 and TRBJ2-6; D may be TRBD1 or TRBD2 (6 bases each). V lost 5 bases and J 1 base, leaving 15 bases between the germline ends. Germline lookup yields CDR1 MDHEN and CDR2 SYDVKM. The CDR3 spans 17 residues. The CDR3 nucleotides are TGTGCCAGCAGTCAGGGGACTCCTCTGTCTGGGGCCAACGTCCTGACTTTC. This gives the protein CASSQGTPLSGANVLTF.

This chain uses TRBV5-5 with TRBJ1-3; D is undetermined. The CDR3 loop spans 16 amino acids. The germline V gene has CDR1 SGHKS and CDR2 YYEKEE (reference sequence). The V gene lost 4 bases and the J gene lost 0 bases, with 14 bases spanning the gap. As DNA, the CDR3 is TGTGCCAGCAGCCCCTGGGTGCTACCCTCTGGAAACACCATATATTTT. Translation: CASSPWVLPSGNTIYF.

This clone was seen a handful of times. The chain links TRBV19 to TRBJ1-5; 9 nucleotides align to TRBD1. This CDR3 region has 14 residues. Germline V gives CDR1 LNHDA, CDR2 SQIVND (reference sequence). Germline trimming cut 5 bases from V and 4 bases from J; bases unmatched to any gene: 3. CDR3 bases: TGTGCCAGTAGTCCTGGACAGGGGAATCAGCCCCAGCATTTT. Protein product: CASSPGQGNQPQHF.

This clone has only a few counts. CDR3 nucleotide sequence: TGTGCCAGCAGACCGGGGTCCCCCTACGAGCAGTACTTC. This encodes CASRPGSPYEQYF. V and J are TRBV3-1 (or the pseudogene TRBV3-2) and TRBJ2-7; possibly TRBD2 for D (5 bases). V dropped 6 bases and J dropped 2 bases, with 11 bases sitting between them. Germline-derived CDR1 and CDR2 are LGHDT and YNNKEL (reference sequence). The length of the CDR3 is 13 residues.